The 17 T cell receptor beta chains below come from one sample, sequenced in a study of T cell responses to AZD1222 COVID-19 vaccine. Repertoires were generated with immunoSEQ multiplex PCR, while TCRdb's copy carries only in-frame clones and drops some. The data contain about 94,000 clones, around 85% of them singletons. Sequencing was performed on peripheral blood, taken 28 days after the second AZD1222 dose. These receptor sequences come from an adult who received the AZD1222 COVID-19 vaccine.

This clone appeared many times. The J gene is TRBJ2-6, the V gene TRBV6-4; D may be TRBD1 or TRBD2 (5 bases each). The CDR3 is made up of 14 amino acids. The V end lost 3 bases, the J end lost 2 bases, and 5 bases lay between the germline ends. Germline V lookup: CDR1 MRHNA, CDR2 SNTAGT. CDR3 sequence: CASSEGAGANVLTF. CDR3 sequence (DNA): TGTGCCAGCAGTGAGGGGGCTGGGGCCAACGTCCTGACTTTC.

V gene TRBV3-1 (or the pseudogene TRBV3-2) combines with J gene TRBJ1-6; D is perhaps TRBD1 (6 bases). Germline CDR1 LGHDT, CDR2 YNNKEL (reference sequence). Trimming cost V 6 bases and J 7 bases, with 13 bases left between them. There are 14 residues in the CDR3. The CDR3 DNA sequence: TGTGCCAGCAGTCACGGACAGCAGAATTCACCCCTCCACTTT. The encoded protein is CASSHGQQNSPLHF.

This chain links TRBV10-3 with TRBJ2-1; 8 positions match TRBD1. With 8 bases clipped from V and 1 base from J, the junction kept 4 bases outside the gene matches. CDR1 is ENHRY and CDR2 is SYGVKD in the germline V gene. The CDR3 runs 14 residues. CDR3 bases: TGTGCCATCGCCGGGACAGGATCCTACAATGAGCAGTTCTTC. This sequence encodes CAIAGTGSYNEQFF.

This clone was counted many times. The rearrangement links TRBV12-3 or TRBV12-4 to TRBJ1-4; 7 bases align to TRBD1. CDR3 length: 13 residues. J lost 7 bases, V lost 7 bases, and 6 bases had no gene match. This chain's CDR3 is CASKDRVSEKLFF. The CDR3 bases are TGTGCCAGCAAAGACAGGGTTAGTGAAAAACTGTTTTTT.

V is TRBV5-4 and J is TRBJ2-1, with TRBD2 identical over 9 bases. Trimming took 2 bases from V and 2 from J; bases not matched to a gene: 2. There are 15 residues in the CDR3. Germline CDR1 and CDR2: SGHNT and YYREEE (reference sequence). The DNA for the CDR3 is TGTGCCAGCAGCTTTCAGCGGGGGGCCTACAATGAGCAGTTCTTC. This translates into CASSFQRGAYNEQFF.

The V and J genes are TRBV27 and TRBJ2-3, with a possible D match to TRBD1 (5 bases). Per germline, CDR1 MNHEY and CDR2 SMNVEV (reference sequence). V gave up 4 bases and J gave up 8 bases, with 10 bases separating them. CDR3 length: 12 residues. The CDR3 DNA reads as TGTGCCAGCAGTTGGTGGGGCGGTACGCAGTATTTT. Translated: CASSWWGGTQYF.

The chain joins TRBV10-3 to TRBJ2-5; 11 positions agree with TRBD2. This CDR3 contains 14 residues. Germline loops: CDR1 ENHRY, CDR2 SYGVKD. V shed 4 bases and J 2 bases; nucleotides not matched to a gene: 0. The CDR3 protein is CAISVAGGQETQYF. In DNA, the CDR3 is TGTGCCATCAGTGTAGCGGGGGGGCAAGAGACCCAGTACTTC.

This chain connects TRBV27 to TRBJ2-3; no reliable D call. The V end was cut by 4 bases, the J end by 2 bases, with 13 bases between. This CDR3 spans 15 amino acids. In germline, CDR1 is MNHEY, CDR2 SMNVEV (reference sequence). The CDR3 DNA sequence: TGTGCCAGCAGTTATCTAGGCCCCCTCACAGATACGCAGTATTTT. Protein: CASSYLGPLTDTQYF.

The CDR3 DNA is TGTGCCAGCAGCGTAGATGGGTTTGGAACCATGAACACTGAAGCTTTCTTT. This sequence encodes CASSVDGFGTMNTEAFF. The chain uses TRBV9 and TRBJ1-1; D unresolved. Trimming took 0 bases from V and 0 from J, leaving 15 bases between them. The CDR3 contains 17 residues. The germline CDR1 and CDR2 sequences are SGDLS and YYNGEE.

Only a few counts were recorded for this clone. The rearrangement links TRBV12-5 to TRBJ2-2; 7 positions match TRBD1. CDR3 length: 19 residues. Germline V gives CDR1 LGHNT, CDR2 FRNRAP. V lost 4 bases and J lost 0; bases outside the gene matches: 14. Written as DNA, the CDR3 is TGTGCTAGTGGTTCCCCGGTCGTCAGGGGGACCACGAACACCGGGGAGCTGTTTTTT. It translates to CASGSPVVRGTTNTGELFF.

This rearrangement joins TRBV7-9 to TRBJ2-1; D unresolved. Germline V gene data show CDR1 as SEHNR and CDR2 as FQNEAQ (reference sequence). The CDR3 has 14 residues. V lost 3 bases and J lost 7, with 13 bases in between. Here the CDR3 DNA reads TGTGCCAGCAGCTTCGGTGGTGGAAGTAATGAGCAGTTCTTC. Translating it yields CASSFGGGSNEQFF.

The chain carries TRBV29-1 and TRBJ2-3; D gene unclear. The CDR3 totals 12 residues. Trimming left V 3 bases short and J 4 bases short, with 8 bases between. Germline V lookup: CDR1 SQVTM, CDR2 ANQGSEA. The chain's CDR3 is CSVDDGADTQYF. The DNA of the CDR3 is TGCAGCGTTGACGATGGCGCAGATACGCAGTATTTT.

The chain has TRBV9 and TRBJ2-7, with 10 bases fitting TRBD1. The CDR3 runs to 15 residues. Germline CDR1 and CDR2: SGDLS and YYNGEE. The ends lost 4 bases at V and 6 bases at J; junction bases unmatched: 10. The CDR3 here is CASSSQGTGVGEQYF. The CDR3, as DNA: TGTGCCAGCAGCTCTCAAGGGACAGGGGTCGGCGAGCAGTACTTC.

This clone was counted a single time. V gene TRBV2 combines with J gene TRBJ2-7; perhaps D is TRBD1 or TRBD2 (5 bases each). Germline V gives CDR1 SNHLY, CDR2 FYNNEI. Trimming stripped 9 bases from V and 2 bases from J, with 20 bases between. There are 15 residues in the CDR3. The CDR3 here is CARNRVLGVTYEQYF. The CDR3 DNA sequence: TGTGCCAGAAACAGAGTCTTGGGGGTTACCTACGAGCAGTACTTC.

The rearrangement links TRBV19 to TRBJ1-1; D is uncertain. CDR3 size: 13 residues. Deletions cut 6 bases from V and 3 bases from J, with 11 bases between. CDR1 is LNHDA and CDR2 is SQIVND in the germline V gene (reference sequence). Written as DNA, the CDR3 is TGTGCCAGTAGGGATTTGGACTACACTGAAGCTTTCTTT. Its translation is CASRDLDYTEAFF.

This clone has just one count. V is TRBV3-1 (or the pseudogene TRBV3-2) and J is TRBJ2-7; a possible D gene is TRBD2 (6 bases). There are 16 residues in the CDR3. Germline loops: CDR1 LGHDT, CDR2 YNNKEL (reference sequence). Trimming shortened V by 0 bases and J by 5 bases, and 17 bases separated the two germline ends. DNA for the CDR3: TGTGCCAGCAGCCAAGAACGGCGGGTTTGGGGGGACGAGCAGTACTTC. Amino acids: CASSQERRVWGDEQYF.

This chain joins TRBV7-9 and TRBJ1-2; the match to TRBD1 covers 7 bases. CDR3 length: 13 amino acids. V was clipped by 1 base and J by 6 bases; unmatched bases: 2. Per the germline V gene, CDR1 is SEHNR and CDR2 is FQNEAQ (reference sequence). CDR3 loop: CASSLGRGNGYTF. The CDR3 bases are TGTGCCAGCAGCTTAGGCAGGGGGAATGGCTACACCTTC.